This T cell receptor (beta chain) was captured in a study of blood T cell repertoires in COVID-19. In the study overall: Researchers got acute and convalescent COVID-19 samples from the United States, Italy and Spain. Nucleic acid was either cDNA or gDNA, and it came from T cells, B-cell-depleted T cells, or PBMCs.

Trimming removed 6 bases at V and 4 bases at J, with 14 bases between. This CDR3 region has 14 residues. Germline V gives CDR1 MNHEY, CDR2 SVGAGI. Only in-frame clones appear in the TCRdb table, and some are missing; sequencing was by immunoSEQ multiplex PCR. In the table there are fewer than 150,000 clones, about nine tenths of which are singletons. This TCR came from a human donor in a cohort sampled during active COVID-19. The genes are TRBV6-5 and TRBJ2-3, with a weak D call TRBD1 (5 bases). Sequenced material: peripheral blood. As DNA, the CDR3 is TGTGCCAGCAGAAGGACAATCGCATCAGATACGCAGTATTTT. Translation gives CASRRTIASDTQYF.